Shown below are 26 T cell receptor beta chains from a single sample sequenced in a study of metastatic and nonmetastatic thyroid tumors (dated by TCRdb to 2018 to 2021). The library came from PCR. The data were produced on an Illumina HiSeq 4000. In TCRdb, the public reads were trimmed at Q25 with fastp and aligned with MiXCR, with productive beta chains retained. The sample table contains approximately 28,000 clones; only one count was recorded for approximately 19% of them. Clones ranked in the top ten supply less than 25% of the sample. No treatment had been received by any patient before thyroid surgery. The specimen was blood. These receptors all stem from a female donor with papillary thyroid cancer or a benign thyroid nodule (not recorded which). Some clones in this sample may be carry-over from other donors' samples.

This clone was seen many times. The CDR3 DNA sequence: TGTGCCAGCAGCCTGTGGGGGGCGAGCAATCAGCCCCAGCATTTT. This sequence encodes CASSLWGASNQPQHF. The J gene is TRBJ1-5, the V gene TRBV7-2; D is perhaps TRBD1 (6 bases). In germline, CDR1 is SGHTA, CDR2 FQGNSA. This CDR3 comprises 15 residues. Trimming removed 5 bases from V and 1 base from J, with 12 bases in between.

This clone was recorded at least ten times. CDR3 protein: CARPARGKTQYF. The CDR3 nucleotides are TGTGCCAGACCAGCGCGGGGGAAGACCCAGTACTTC. The chain carries TRBV19 and TRBJ2-5; TRBD2 aligns across 7 bases. The germline CDR1 and CDR2 sequences are LNHDA and SQIVND (reference sequence). The CDR3 sequence is 12 residues long. Trimming took 9 bases from V and 6 from J; bases not matched to a gene: 7. The variable domain in full, completed from reference TRBV19 and TRBJ2-5, reads DGGITQSPKYLFRKEGQNVTLSCEQNLNHDAMYWYRQDPGQGLRLIYYSQIVNDFQKGDIAEGYSVSREKKESFPLTVTSAQKNPTAFYLCARPARGKTQYFGPGTRLLVL.

This clone appeared many times. The chain employs TRBV12-3 or TRBV12-4 and TRBJ2-2; D possibly matches TRBD1 or TRBD2 (5 bases each). Trimming stripped 8 bases from V and 4 bases from J, with 20 bases between. This CDR3 is built from 16 residues. CDR3 DNA sequence: TGTGCCAGCCTAAGGCTTGGGGGAATACGCACCGGGGAGCTGTTTTTT. Protein: CASLRLGGIRTGELFF.

This clone was seen ten or more times. The rearrangement uses TRBV6-1 and TRBJ1-4, with D perhaps TRBD1 (5 bases). Trimming took 6 bases from V and 10 from J, leaving 21 bases between them. Germline CDR1 reads MNHNS; CDR2 reads SASEGT. This CDR3 contains 15 residues. CDR3 in DNA: TGTGCCAGCAGCCGGGACGTCAGCATCTGGGGAAAACTGTTTTTT. Protein product: CASSRDVSIWGKLFF.

The chain joins TRBV20-1 to TRBJ2-5; 8 bases map to TRBD2. The CDR3 runs 13 residues. The germline gives CDR1 DFQATT, CDR2 SNEGSKA (reference sequence). The J segment lost 6 bases and the V segment lost 6 bases, leaving 9 bases of the junction unmatched. The CDR3 loop is CSATPGGGKTQYF. Written as DNA, the CDR3 is TGCAGTGCCACCCCGGGGGGGGGAAAGACCCAGTACTTC.

This clone was seen ten or more times. The V and J genes are TRBV9 and TRBJ1-5; possible D gene TRBD1, 5 bases. The ends were cut back, 1 base at V and 0 bases at J, with 8 bases in the middle. CDR1 SGDLS and CDR2 YYNGEE come from the germline V gene. The CDR3 contains 15 residues. CDR3 coding DNA: TGTGCCAGCAGCGTAAGGGGATTTAGCAATCAGCCCCAGCATTTT. This codes for CASSVRGFSNQPQHF.

This clone is termed medium-sized (0.01 to 0.1%). V gene TRBV6-2 or TRBV6-3 combines with J gene TRBJ2-3; D call uncertain. Germline lookup yields CDR1 MNHEY and CDR2 SVGEGT. The V end lost 0 bases, the J end lost 3 bases, and 10 bases lay between the germline ends. The CDR3 extends over 15 amino acids. The CDR3 DNA is TGTGCCAGCAGTTACTCGGTAGCCGATACAGATACGCAGTATTTT. This translates into CASSYSVADTDTQYF.

The genes are TRBV6-1 and TRBJ2-5, with D perhaps matching TRBD1 or TRBD2 (5 bases each). The length of the CDR3 is 15 residues. V lost 6 bases, J lost 5 bases, and 19 bases lay in between. CDR1 is MNHNS and CDR2 is SASEGT in the germline V gene. The CDR3 loop reads CASRRGVGRRETQYF. CDR3 DNA: TGTGCCAGCAGGAGAGGGGTGGGAAGGAGGGAGACCCAGTACTTC.

In regard to this clone: At one end, the junction sequence differs from germline, possibly due to a read error. V and J are TRBV18 and TRBJ1-2; 8 nucleotides match TRBD1. The CDR3 has 13 amino acids. Germline V gene data show CDR1 as KGHSH and CDR2 as LQKENI. CDR3 protein: CASSPGDRTGCTF. DNA of the CDR3: TGTGCCAGCTCACCAGGGGACAGGACTGGCTGCACCTTC.

This clone was seen a few times. The V gene is TRBV6-1, the J gene TRBJ2-1; 9 nucleotides align to TRBD2. The CDR3 covers 14 residues. The ends lost 8 bases at V and 8 bases at J; junction bases unmatched: 10. Germline V gene sequence: CDR1 MNHNS, CDR2 SASEGT. CDR3 DNA: TGTGCCAGCTCCCGGGGCGGGAGGGGGGATGAGCAGTTCTTC. This sequence encodes CASSRGGRGDEQFF.

This clone showed up many times. The chain has TRBV19 and TRBJ2-5; D ambiguous. CDR1 LNHDA and CDR2 SQIVND come from the germline V gene (reference sequence). V shed 3 bases and J shed 3 bases, with 2 bases lying between them. CDR3 length: 11 residues. The CDR3 here is CASSIEETQYF. CDR3 nucleotide sequence: TGTGCCAGTAGTATCGAAGAGACCCAGTACTTC.

This clone was detected only a few times. At one end, the junction sequence differs from germline, possibly due to a read error. V gene TRBV6-5 combines with J gene TRBJ2-7; 8 bases agree with TRBD1. Germline V CDR1 and CDR2: MNHEY, SVGAGI. This CDR3 has 16 amino acids. CDR3 region: CASSHSITRQGAEQYF. The CDR3 nucleotides are TGTGCCAGCAGTCACTCGATTACGAGGCAGGGGGCCGAGCAGTACTTC.

This clone is medium-sized by share. V is TRBV7-2 and J is TRBJ1-1; D may be TRBD1 (6 bases). The CDR3 runs to 15 residues. The germline V gene encodes CDR1 SGHTA and CDR2 FQGNSA. The germline V and J ends were trimmed by 5 bases and 0 bases, with 13 bases remaining between them. In DNA form, the CDR3 reads TGTGCCAGCAGCCCACCAGACAGGATGAACACTGAAGCTTTCTTT. Its protein product is CASSPPDRMNTEAFF.

This clone has ten or more counts. This chain joins TRBV12-3 or TRBV12-4 and TRBJ2-7, with 7 positions matching TRBD2. The length of the CDR3 is 13 residues. V shed 3 bases, J shed 5 bases, and the junction held 4 bases outside the gene matches. In DNA, the CDR3 is TGTGCCAGCAGTTTTGATCGGGAGGACGAGCAGTACTTC. Translation: CASSFDREDEQYF.

This chain connects TRBV10-3 to TRBJ2-2, with a tentative D call TRBD2 (5 bases). Germline loops: CDR1 ENHRY, CDR2 SYGVKD. The germline V and J ends were trimmed by 4 bases and 5 bases, with 8 bases remaining between them. This CDR3 is built from 13 residues. The CDR3 DNA is TGTGCCATCAGTGCAGGAGGTACCGGGGAGCTGTTTTTT. It is translated as CAISAGGTGELFF.

This clone was counted many times. The chain uses TRBV5-1 and TRBJ2-3; D unclear. Trimming shortened V by 4 bases and J by 1 base, and 16 bases separated the two germline ends. CDR1 is SGHRS, CDR2 YFSETQ, per germline. The CDR3 length is 16 residues. The CDR3 sequence: CASSPLGSAGTDTQYF. The CDR3 DNA follows: TGCGCCAGCAGCCCCCTTGGCTCGGCGGGCACAGATACGCAGTATTTT.

This clone came up many times. The J gene is TRBJ2-4, the V gene TRBV18; D possibly corresponds to TRBD2 (6 bases). CDR1 and CDR2 (germline): KGHSH, LQKENI. The ends were cut back, 1 base at V and 6 bases at J, with 7 bases in the middle. This CDR3 contains 13 residues. CDR3 sequence (DNA): TGTGCCAGCTCACCACAGGGACTAAACATTCAGTACTTC. This encodes CASSPQGLNIQYF. The full variable domain, its missing parts supplied by reference TRBV18 and TRBJ2-4, is NAGVMQNPRHLVRRRGQEARLRCSPMKGHSHVYWYRQLPEEGLKFMVYLQKENIIDESGMPKERFSAEFPKEGPSILRIQQVVRGDSAAYFCASSPQGLNIQYFGAGTRLSVL.

With regard to this clone: One junction end disagrees with the germline gene, perhaps due to a read error. The chain joins TRBV6-4 to TRBJ2-5, with 7 bases identical to TRBD2. Per the germline V gene, CDR1 is MRHNA and CDR2 is SNTAGT. This CDR3 contains 12 residues. The CDR3: CTTRGNQETQYF. The CDR3 nucleotides read TGCACCACGCGGGGGAACCAAGAGACCCAGTACTTC.

V usage is TRBV5-1 and J usage is TRBJ1-2, with D possibly TRBD1 on 5 matching bases. The V gene lost 1 base and the J gene lost 4 bases, with 8 bases spanning the gap. Germline values: CDR1 SGHRS, CDR2 YFSETQ. This CDR3 spans 13 amino acids. The DNA of the CDR3 is TGCGCCAGCAGCTTGCAGGGCCCCTATGGCTACACCTTC. This sequence encodes CASSLQGPYGYTF.

This clone has ten or more counts. The rearrangement joins TRBV11-3 to TRBJ1-1; 8 bases agree with TRBD1. The germline CDR1 and CDR2 sequences are SGHNT and YENEEA. The CDR3 consists of 15 residues. The junction had 7 bases not matched to a gene; V was cut back by 4 bases and J by 3 bases. The CDR3 nucleotides are TGTGCCAGCAGCTCCTACTCAGGGGGCCACACTGAAGCTTTCTTT. Its translation: CASSSYSGGHTEAFF.

The sample holds a few counts of this clone. Here the CDR3 DNA reads TGTGCCAGCAGTCGACAAGACAGGGCGGGGAATTCACCCCTCCACTTT. It translates to CASSRQDRAGNSPLHF. The chain recombines TRBV6-1 with TRBJ1-6, with 7 bases fitting TRBD1. V lost 5 bases and J lost 7; bases outside the gene matches: 11. The length of the CDR3 is 16 residues. Germline V CDR1 and CDR2: MNHNS, SASEGT.

This clone came up many times. V is TRBV11-1 and J is TRBJ2-7; D unclear. This CDR3 has 14 residues. Trimming stripped 3 bases from V and 0 bases from J, with 9 bases between. Germline-derived CDR1 and CDR2 are SGHAT and FQDESV (reference sequence). The CDR3 loop is CASSFESHSYEQYF. The CDR3 DNA reads TGTGCCAGCAGCTTTGAATCTCACTCCTACGAGCAGTACTTC. Full variable domain (missing parts from reference TRBV11-1 and TRBJ2-7): EAEVAQSPRYKITEKSQAVAFWCDPISGHATLYWYRQILGQGPELLVQFQDESVVDDSQLPKDRFSAERLKGVDSTLKIQPAELGDSAMYLCASSFESHSYEQYFGPGTRLTVT.

CDR3 sequence reads: CASSLNSGSREQYF. DNA for the CDR3: TGCGCCAGCAGCTTGAATAGCGGGAGTAGGGAGCAGTACTTC. This rearrangement joins TRBV5-1 to TRBJ2-7; 9 nucleotides agree with TRBD2. CDR3 length: 14 amino acids. Germline V lookup: CDR1 SGHRS, CDR2 YFSETQ. V lost 1 base and J lost 7; bases outside the gene matches: 6. The full variable domain, its missing parts supplied by reference TRBV5-1 and TRBJ2-7, is KAGVTQTPRYLIKTRGQQVTLSCSPISGHRSVSWYQQTPGQGLQFLFEYFSETQRNKGNFPGRFSGRQFSNSRSEMNVSTLELGDSALYLCASSLNSGSREQYFGPGTRLTVT.

There are a few counts of this clone. The rearrangement joins TRBV10-3 to TRBJ2-3; 10 nucleotides match TRBD1. The germline CDR1 and CDR2 sequences are ENHRY and SYGVKD. This CDR3 spans 16 amino acids. The V gene end was trimmed by 2 bases and the J gene end by 1 base; junction bases not matched to a gene: 3. The CDR3 DNA follows: TGTGCCATCAGTGAGCCTGGGACAGGGGGCACAGATACGCAGTATTTT. Protein product: CAISEPGTGGTDTQYF.

A remark on this clone: This sequence may be a read error, since a much larger clone differs from it by one base. The V gene is TRBV6-2 or TRBV6-3, the J gene TRBJ2-7; 14 nucleotides align to TRBD2. Germline-derived CDR1 and CDR2 are MNHEY and SVGEGT. This CDR3 spans 16 amino acids. V gave up 5 bases and J gave up 9 bases; unmatched junction bases: 12. The CDR3 protein is CASSVGLAGALVGQYF. The CDR3 DNA is TGTGCCAGCAGTGTGGGACTAGCGGGGGCCCTTGTCGGGCAGTACTTC.

The rearrangement links TRBV28 to TRBJ2-7; 12 bases align to TRBD1. The CDR3 extends over 16 amino acids. After removal of 5 bases from V and 2 bases from J, the junction contained 7 bases not matched to a gene. The germline gives CDR1 MDHEN, CDR2 SYDVKM. The CDR3 sequence is CASSRTGTGGTYEQYF. The CDR3 DNA reads as TGTGCCAGCAGTCGTACCGGGACAGGGGGCACCTACGAGCAGTACTTC.